One and the same sample provided the 9 T cell receptor beta chains below, sequenced in a study of blood T cell repertoires in COVID-19 (dated by TCRdb to the early 2020s). The library was produced with the immunoSEQ multiplex PCR assay. TCRdb retrieved this table from immuneACCESS and kept in-frame rearrangements only. Not all clones are present; in checked studies, unresolved V genes account for under half, and no reason is known for the remainder. Across this sample there are about 140,000 clones, with about 87% seen only once. 9.5% to 11% of the sample comes from the top ten. Sequences were obtained from peripheral blood. The receptor source for this set is an elderly woman with acute or convalescent COVID-19.

This clone has a handful of counts. The gene calls are TRBV6-5 and TRBJ1-1; D may be TRBD1 (6 bases). The length of the CDR3 is 15 residues. Trimming pared 5 bases from V and 3 bases from J, leaving 16 bases between. Germline V gene lookup returns CDR1 MNHEY and CDR2 SVGAGI. The CDR3 sequence: CASSTRTGGDTEAFF. The CDR3 DNA reads TGTGCCAGCAGTACCAGGACGGGGGGCGACACTGAAGCTTTCTTT.

The rearrangement links TRBV1 to TRBJ2-2; the tabulated D call, TRBD1, remains unverified against the DNA. TRBV1 is labeled a pseudogene. The CDR3 is 17 residues long. The DNA of the CDR3 is TGCACCAGCAGCCAAGATCTGGGACAAAGCTGGACCGGGGAGCTGTTTTTT. Amino acids: CTSSQDLGQSWTGELFF.

The chain is built from TRBV3-1 (or the pseudogene TRBV3-2) and TRBJ1-4; possible D gene TRBD1, 6 bases. This CDR3 is 18 amino acids long. The germline V and J ends were trimmed by 5 bases and 5 bases, with 24 bases remaining between them. CDR1 is LGHDT and CDR2 is YNNKEL in the germline V gene (reference sequence). The CDR3 DNA follows: TGTGCCAGCAGCGTAGACATGGGGGGGGGCGCCTTCAATGAAAAACTGTTTTTT. Its protein is CASSVDMGGGAFNEKLFF.

The chain combines TRBV18 with TRBJ1-2; 7 bases match TRBD1. Germline V gene lookup returns CDR1 KGHSH and CDR2 LQKENI. This CDR3 region has 15 residues. The V segment lost 6 bases and the J segment 4 bases; nucleotides outside the gene matches: 11. The CDR3 sequence: CASSPDLDRAYGYTF. CDR3 nucleotides: TGTGCCAGCTCCCCTGATTTAGACAGGGCCTATGGCTACACCTTC.

The J gene is TRBJ1-1, the V gene TRBV3-1 (or the pseudogene TRBV3-2); no reliable D call. The germline V and J ends were trimmed by 2 bases and 0 bases, with 10 bases remaining between them. The CDR3 covers 15 residues. The V gene's germline CDR1 is LGHDT and CDR2 YNNKEL (reference sequence). CDR3 DNA sequence: TGTGCCAGCAGCCAATTTCCCAACATGAACACTGAAGCTTTCTTT. Its translation: CASSQFPNMNTEAFF.

The gene calls are TRBV18 and TRBJ2-1; no reliable D call. CDR1 and CDR2 (germline): KGHSH, LQKENI. V was trimmed by 6 bases and J by 6 bases, leaving 15 bases between them. The CDR3 extends over 14 amino acids. As DNA, the CDR3 is TGTGCCAGCTCTACTCCCCCCAGCGCCAATGAGCAGTTCTTC. This gives the protein CASSTPPSANEQFF.

V usage is TRBV18 and J usage is TRBJ2-1, with TRBD2 matching 8 bases. V dropped 4 bases and J dropped 0; count of bases not matched to a gene: 5. Per the germline V gene, CDR1 is KGHSH and CDR2 is LQKENI. The CDR3 consists of 16 residues. DNA for the CDR3: TGTGCCAGCTCACGTAGGAGCGGGGGCTCCTACAATGAGCAGTTCTTC. It codes for CASSRRSGGSYNEQFF.

The chain carries TRBV5-1 and TRBJ1-3; maybe TRBD1 (6 bases). Trimming took 3 bases from V and 2 from J, leaving 12 bases between them. Germline CDR1 is SGHRS and CDR2 is YFSETQ. The CDR3 has 15 amino acids. The DNA of the CDR3 is TGCGCCAGCAGCTCTCAGGGGTATCCTGGAAACACCATATATTTT. It yields the protein CASSSQGYPGNTIYF. Filled out from reference TRBV5-1 and TRBJ1-3, the complete variable domain reads KAGVTQTPRYLIKTRGQQVTLSCSPISGHRSVSWYQQTPGQGLQFLFEYFSETQRNKGNFPGRFSGRQFSNSRSEMNVSTLELGDSALYLCASSSQGYPGNTIYFGEGSWLTVV.

This chain connects TRBV5-6 to TRBJ1-6; TRBD1 agrees at 11 bases. The junction had 4 bases not matched to a gene; V was cut back by 1 base and J by 10 bases. The CDR3 consists of 15 residues. The germline V gene encodes CDR1 SGHDT and CDR2 YYEEEE. Written as DNA, the CDR3 is TGTGCCAGCAGCTTGTCGGACAGGGGGCACTCACCCCTCCACTTT. Protein: CASSLSDRGHSPLHF.